This is a list of T cell receptor beta chains from one sample in a study of T cells in Graves' hyperthyroidism and ophthalmopathy. TCRdb re-called the multiplex PCR reads with MiXCR, one entry per CDR3 protein. The sample contains about 500,000 distinct CDR3 sequences, roughly 16% of which appear only once. The sequenced sample consisted of blood. The receptors here all came from a woman aged 25 to 39 with Graves' ophthalmopathy. The CDR3 runs from the conserved cysteine through the conserved F or W. The D gene is left open where the match is weak. Where a row states a size, it is once, few, many or the class of an expanded clone; other rows omit it.

D	V	J	length	size	CDR3	DNA
-	TRBV5-5	TRBJ2-6	16	few	CASSLSFSSGANVLTF	TGTGCCAGCAGCTTGTCTTTTAGCTCTGGGGCCAACGTCCTGACTTTC
TRBD1	TRBV2	TRBJ1-2	14	many	CASSYTGTGHGYTF	TGTGCCAGCAGTTACACCGGGACAGGGCATGGCTACACCTTC
TRBD1	TRBV24-1	TRBJ1-5	16	many	CATSDPRQGRDQPQHF	TGTGCCACCAGTGATCCCCGACAGGGTAGGGATCAGCCCCAGCATTTT
-	TRBV5-1	TRBJ2-7	15	many	CASSKDYPGSYEQYF	TGCGCCAGCAGCAAGGACTACCCGGGCTCCTACGAGCAGTACTTC
-	TRBV11-2	TRBJ2-5	15	-	CASSLINGAGETQYF	TGTGCCAGCAGCTTAATCAATGGGGCCGGAGAGACCCAGTACTTC
-	TRBV4-2	TRBJ2-7	15	many	CASSQERGGGYEQYF	TGTGCCAGCAGCCAGGAAAGGGGAGGGGGCTACGAGCAGTACTTC
-	TRBV4-1	TRBJ1-1	14	-	CASGARASNTEAFF	TGCGCCAGCGGCGCAAGGGCTTCGAACACTGAAGCTTTCTTT
TRBD2	TRBV9	TRBJ2-1	16	-	CASSVGGGRFLNEQFF	TGTGCCAGCAGCGTAGGGGGCGGGAGGTTCTTAAATGAGCAGTTCTTC
-	TRBV29-1	TRBJ2-1	12	-	CSVGGRQETQFF	TGCAGCGTGGGTGGGAGGCAAGAGACCCAGTTCTTC
-	TRBV28	TRBJ1-5	15	many	CASSLPTGPGQPQHF	TGTGCCAGCAGTCTACCTACAGGGCCGGGTCAGCCCCAGCATTTT
-	TRBV11-2	TRBJ2-5	14	many	CASSLGLREETQYF	TGTGCCAGCAGCCTGGGGTTGCGGGAAGAGACCCAGTACTTC
-	TRBV30	TRBJ1-1	17	few	CAWNPPEWRGLNTEAFF	TGTGCCTGGAACCCCCCCGAGTGGAGGGGCTTGAACACTGAAGCTTTCTTT
TRBD1	TRBV6-1	TRBJ1-5	14	once	CASSGTGLNQPQHF	TGTGCCAGCAGTGGGACAGGGCTAAATCAGCCCCAGCATTTT
-	TRBV27	TRBJ1-2	15	many	CASSLSLGGRYGYTF	TGTGCCAGCAGTTTATCCCTGGGGGGCAGATATGGCTACACCTTC
TRBD2	TRBV4-1	TRBJ2-1	16	many	CASSQMMGGNYNEQFF	TGCGCCAGCAGCCAGATGATGGGGGGGAACTACAATGAGCAGTTCTTC
-	TRBV4-1	TRBJ1-1	14	-	CASSLGLMNTEAFF	TGCGCCAGCAGCCTGGGCCTCATGAACACTGAAGCTTTCTTT
TRBD2	TRBV3-1	TRBJ2-2	16	many	CASSLELAANTGELFF	TGTGCCAGCAGCCTCGAGCTAGCGGCGAACACCGGGGAGCTGTTTTTT
-	TRBV6-4	TRBJ2-7	11	many	CASTRGYEQYF	TGTGCCAGCACCAGGGGCTACGAGCAGTACTTC
-	TRBV5-1	TRBJ2-3	15	many	CASSRGGSSTDTQYF	TGCGCCAGCAGCCGAGGGGGATCTAGCACAGATACGCAGTATTTT
-	TRBV19	TRBJ1-2	14	few	CASSTRTVGNGYTF	TGTGCCAGTAGTACCCGGACAGTAGGGAACGGCTACACCTTC
-	TRBV4-3	TRBJ1-1	15	many	CASSQVGWGPAEAFF	TGCGCCAGCAGCCAAGTGGGGTGGGGGCCGGCTGAAGCTTTCTTT
-	TRBV25-1	TRBJ2-1	12	-	CASSEYAGFQFF	TGTGCCAGCAGTGAATATGCAGGTTTTCAGTTCTTC
TRBD2	TRBV28	TRBJ2-1	16	few	CASWPRLAGRKNEQFF	TGTGCCAGCTGGCCTAGACTAGCGGGGCGAAAGAATGAGCAGTTCTTC
-	TRBV12-3/TRBV12-4	TRBJ2-7	17	many	CASTQTGAGALFYEQYF	TGTGCCAGCACCCAAACTGGGGCGGGGGCCTTGTTCTACGAGCAGTACTTC
-	TRBV6-1	TRBJ2-1	12	-	CASSPHREEQFF	TGTGCCAGCAGCCCCCACAGAGAGGAGCAGTTCTTC
TRBD1	TRBV7-8	TRBJ1-4	15	-	CASSLEGARGEKLFF	TGTGCCAGCAGCTTGGAGGGGGCGAGGGGTGAAAAACTGTTTTTT
TRBD2	TRBV20-1	TRBJ2-1	12	-	CSAKRGYNEQFF	TGCAGTGCTAAGCGGGGGTACAATGAGCAGTTCTTC
TRBD1	TRBV4-1	TRBJ2-7	14	-	CASRHGTGAYEQYF	TGCGCCAGCAGGCACGGGACAGGGGCATACGAGCAGTACTTC
-	TRBV10-2	TRBJ2-6	14	few	CASSGEAGANVLTF	TGCGCCAGCAGTGGGGAGGCTGGGGCCAACGTCCTGACTTTC
TRBD2	TRBV6-2/TRBV6-3	TRBJ2-3	17	many	CASSYSTLREMVDTQYF	TGTGCCAGCAGTTACTCGACCTTGCGGGAGATGGTAGATACGCAGTATTTT
TRBD2	TRBV28	TRBJ2-1	17	many	CASRPTSGSPKNNEQFF	TGTGCCAGCAGGCCTACTAGCGGGAGCCCAAAAAACAATGAGCAGTTCTTC
TRBD1	TRBV20-1	TRBJ1-6	14	few	CSAPKGQGFSPLHF	TGCAGTGCCCCTAAGGGACAGGGTTTTTCACCCCTCCACTTT
-	TRBV5-1	TRBJ1-1	16	many	CASSVMGPTRNTEAFF	TGCGCCAGCAGCGTGATGGGACCAACCAGGAACACTGAAGCTTTCTTT
-	TRBV5-6	TRBJ2-7	14	many	CASSLEGLYYEQYF	TGTGCCAGCAGCTTGGAAGGACTATACTACGAGCAGTACTTC
-	TRBV12-3/TRBV12-4	TRBJ1-4	12	-	CASSLALQKLFF	TGTGCCAGCAGTTTAGCGTTACAGAAACTGTTTTTT
TRBD2	TRBV20-1	TRBJ2-7	14	few	CSAREGGRAYEQYF	TGCAGTGCTAGAGAGGGGGGGAGGGCCTACGAGCAGTACTTC
-	TRBV28	TRBJ2-1	16	many	CASRGPGPSSYNEQFF	TGTGCCAGCAGGGGGCCCGGCCCGAGCTCCTACAATGAGCAGTTCTTC
-	TRBV13	TRBJ2-7	16	few	CASSLLARSTTYEQYF	TGTGCCAGCAGCTTACTGGCCAGATCGACGACCTACGAGCAGTACTTC
-	TRBV20-1	TRBJ2-1	14	many	CSEIRLDWPLKQFF	TGCAGTGAGATCAGGTTAGATTGGCCCTTAAAGCAGTTCTTC
TRBD1	TRBV9	TRBJ2-1	13	few	CASGGQGADEQFF	TGTGCCAGCGGTGGACAGGGGGCAGATGAGCAGTTCTTC
-	TRBV15	TRBJ2-5	14	many	CATSREVAQETQYF	TGTGCCACCAGCAGAGAAGTAGCCCAAGAGACCCAGTACTTC
-	TRBV12-3/TRBV12-4	TRBJ2-5	14	many	CASRDGYPGETQYF	TGTGCCAGTAGGGACGGCTACCCTGGAGAGACCCAGTACTTC
-	TRBV3-1	TRBJ2-7	14	many	CASSQDRNRGEQYF	TGTGCCAGCAGCCAAGACCGGAATAGGGGCGAGCAGTACTTC
TRBD2	TRBV28	TRBJ2-7	15	-	CASSASGSSAYEQYF	TGTGCCAGCAGTGCTAGCGGGAGTTCGGCCTACGAGCAGTACTTC
TRBD2	TRBV5-1	TRBJ2-1	15	-	CASSLIAGIYNEQFF	TGCGCCAGCAGCCTGATAGCGGGTATTTACAATGAGCAGTTCTTC